The clone carrying this T cell receptor (beta chain) has a handful of counts. This sample was taken from a study of blood T cell repertoires in COVID-19. At the level of the study: Samples of COVID-19 (acute and convalescent) were obtained from the United States, Italy and Spain. PBMCs, B-cell-depleted T cells, or T cells provided the cDNA or gDNA that made up the material.

In the original analysis: Cell counts per sample came from amplifying reference gene primers. Measured with immunoSEQ multiplex PCR; TCRdb has only the in-frame clones, and not every one. D and trimming were read from the DNA, whereas the V and J calls and clone size are those reported in that table. The sample records over 130,000 clones, roughly 80% being singletons. Germline V CDR1 and CDR2: LNHDA, SQIVND (reference sequence). Deletions cut 5 bases from V and 3 bases from J, with 20 bases between. The CDR3 spans 16 residues. This chain connects TRBV19 to TRBJ2-7; possibly TRBD1 for D (6 bases). This TCR was recovered from a man in his 70s with acute or convalescent COVID-19. Sequencing used peripheral blood. In nucleotides, the CDR3 is TGTGCCAGTAGTTCATGGACAGCCGAGGACATCTACGAGCAGTACTTC. Translation: CASSSWTAEDIYEQYF.